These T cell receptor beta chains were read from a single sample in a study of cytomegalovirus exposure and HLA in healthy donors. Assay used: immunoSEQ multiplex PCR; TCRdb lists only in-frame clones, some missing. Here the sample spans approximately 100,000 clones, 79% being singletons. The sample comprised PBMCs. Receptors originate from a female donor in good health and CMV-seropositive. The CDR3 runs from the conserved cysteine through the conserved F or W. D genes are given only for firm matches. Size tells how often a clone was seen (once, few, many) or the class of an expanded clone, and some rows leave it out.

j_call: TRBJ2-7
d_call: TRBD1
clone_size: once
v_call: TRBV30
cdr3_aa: CAWGTGPPAEYF
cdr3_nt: TGTGCCTGGGGGACAGGGCCCCCTGCAGAGTACTTC

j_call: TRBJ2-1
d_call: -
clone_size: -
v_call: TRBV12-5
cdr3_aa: CASGPRERQFF
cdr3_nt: TGTGCTAGTGGTCCCCGAGAACGACAGTTCTTC

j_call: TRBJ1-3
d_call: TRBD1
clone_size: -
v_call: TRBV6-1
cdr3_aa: CASSEPGQTTGNTIYF
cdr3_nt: TGTGCCAGCAGTGAACCGGGACAGACAACTGGAAACACCATATATTTT

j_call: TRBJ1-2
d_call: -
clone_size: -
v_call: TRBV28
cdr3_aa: CASGEGGIGYTF
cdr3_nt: TGTGCCAGCGGGGAAGGGGGTATTGGCTACACCTTC

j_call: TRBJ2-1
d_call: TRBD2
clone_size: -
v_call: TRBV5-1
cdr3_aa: CASSTGTSSYNEQFF
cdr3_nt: TGCGCCAGCAGCACCGGGACTAGTTCCTACAATGAGCAGTTCTTC

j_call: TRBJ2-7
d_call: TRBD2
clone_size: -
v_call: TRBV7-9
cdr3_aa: CSSSFGLAGSPHEQYF
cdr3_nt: TGTTCCAGCAGTTTCGGACTAGCGGGGTCCCCCCACGAGCAGTACTTC

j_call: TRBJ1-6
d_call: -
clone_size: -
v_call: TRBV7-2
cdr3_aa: CASSLDRGFSNSPLHF
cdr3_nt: TGTGCCAGCAGCTTAGATAGGGGTTTTAGTAATTCACCCCTCCACTTT

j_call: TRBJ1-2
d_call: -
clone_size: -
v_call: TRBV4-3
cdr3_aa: CASSQLTSVDYGYTF
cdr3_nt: TGCGCCAGCAGCCAGCTCACCTCGGTGGACTATGGCTACACCTTC

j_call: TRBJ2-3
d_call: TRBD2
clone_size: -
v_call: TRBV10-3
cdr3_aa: CAISGSGGGTDTQYF
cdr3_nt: TGTGCCATCAGTGGTAGCGGGGGCGGCACAGATACGCAGTATTTT

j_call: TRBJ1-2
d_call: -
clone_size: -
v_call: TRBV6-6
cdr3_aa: CASSYSGARENGYTF
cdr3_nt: TGTGCCAGCAGTTACTCGGGGGCGCGGGAGAACGGCTACACCTTC

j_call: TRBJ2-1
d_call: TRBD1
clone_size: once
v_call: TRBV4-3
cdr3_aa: CASSQVPRDRSYLEQFF
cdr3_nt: TGCGCCAGCAGCCAAGTCCCTCGGGACAGGTCCTACCTAGAGCAGTTCTTC

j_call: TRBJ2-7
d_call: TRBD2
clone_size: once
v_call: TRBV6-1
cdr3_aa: CATERGFYEQYF
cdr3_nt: TGTGCCACCGAGCGGGGCTTCTACGAGCAGTACTTC

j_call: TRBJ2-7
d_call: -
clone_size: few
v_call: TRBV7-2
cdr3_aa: CASSLKDSSYEQYF
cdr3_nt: TGTGCCAGCAGCTTGAAGGACAGCTCCTACGAGCAGTACTTC

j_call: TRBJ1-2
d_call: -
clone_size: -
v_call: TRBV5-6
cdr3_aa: CASSLVADGYTF
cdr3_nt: TGTGCCAGCAGCTTGGTGGCAGATGGCTACACCTTC

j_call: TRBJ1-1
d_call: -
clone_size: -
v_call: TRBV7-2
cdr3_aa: CASSLAGGRFEAFF
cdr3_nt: TGTGCCAGCAGCTTAGCGGGGGGGCGGTTTGAAGCTTTCTTT

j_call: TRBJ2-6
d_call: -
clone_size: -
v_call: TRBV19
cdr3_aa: CAARPGGANGLTF
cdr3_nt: TGTGCCGCCCGGCCCGGTGGGGCCAACGGCCTGACTTTC

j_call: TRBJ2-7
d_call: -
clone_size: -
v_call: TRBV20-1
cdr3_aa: CSATSGGEQYF
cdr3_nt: TGCAGTGCTACCAGTGGAGGGGAGCAGTACTTC

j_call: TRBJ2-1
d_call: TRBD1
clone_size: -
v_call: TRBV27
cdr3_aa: CASRRTGYNEQFF
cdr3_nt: TGTGCCAGCAGGCGGACAGGGTACAATGAGCAGTTCTTC

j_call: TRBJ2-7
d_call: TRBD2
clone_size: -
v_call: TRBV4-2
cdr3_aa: CASSQVASGSSYEQYF
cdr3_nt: TGTGCCAGCAGCCAAGTAGCTAGCGGGAGTTCCTACGAGCAGTACTTC

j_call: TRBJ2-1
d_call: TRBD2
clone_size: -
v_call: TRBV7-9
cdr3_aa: CASSLGGSYNEQFF
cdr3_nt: TGTGCCAGCAGCCTGGGGGGGTCCTACAATGAGCAGTTCTTC

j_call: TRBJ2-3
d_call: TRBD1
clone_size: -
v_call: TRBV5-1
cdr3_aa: CASGSRTGADTQYF
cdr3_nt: TGCGCCAGCGGCAGTAGGACAGGGGCAGATACGCAGTATTTT

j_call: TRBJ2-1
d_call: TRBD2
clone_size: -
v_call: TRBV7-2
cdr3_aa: CASSPRGAGRLYNEQFF
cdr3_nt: TGTGCCAGCAGCCCCCGGGGAGCGGGGCGCCTATACAATGAGCAGTTCTTC

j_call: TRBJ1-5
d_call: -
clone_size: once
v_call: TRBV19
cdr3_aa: CASSIAQRGNQPQHF
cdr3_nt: TGTGCCAGTAGTATAGCTCAAAGGGGGAATCAGCCCCAGCATTTT

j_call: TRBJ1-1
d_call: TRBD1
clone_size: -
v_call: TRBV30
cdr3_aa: CAWSSPGTGKGAFF
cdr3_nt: TGTGCCTGGAGTTCCCCGGGGACAGGGAAAGGCGCTTTCTTT

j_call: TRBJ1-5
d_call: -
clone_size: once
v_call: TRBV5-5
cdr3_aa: CASSFGSNQPQHF
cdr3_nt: TGTGCCAGCAGCTTCGGGTCTAATCAGCCCCAGCATTTT

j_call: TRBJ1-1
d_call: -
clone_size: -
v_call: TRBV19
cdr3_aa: CASSIRQRFSF
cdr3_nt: TGTGCCAGTAGTATAAGACAGCGCTTCTCGTTT

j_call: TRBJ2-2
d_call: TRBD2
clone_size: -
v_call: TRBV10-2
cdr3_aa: CASSEIAGAGGELFF
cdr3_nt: TGCGCCAGCAGTGAAATAGCGGGGGCGGGTGGGGAGCTGTTTTTT

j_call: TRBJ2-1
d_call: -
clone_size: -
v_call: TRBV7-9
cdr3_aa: CASSLGGSAEGLWGNEQFF
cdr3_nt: TGTGCCAGCAGCTTAGGTGGTTCTGCGGAAGGACTTTGGGGCAATGAGCAGTTCTTC

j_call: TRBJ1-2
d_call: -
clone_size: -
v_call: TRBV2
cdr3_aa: CASSERGGGTNTF
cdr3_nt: TGCGCCAGCAGTGAAAGGGGGGGAGGGACGAACACCTTC

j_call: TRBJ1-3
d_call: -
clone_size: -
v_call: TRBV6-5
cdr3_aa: CASFATALSGNTIYF
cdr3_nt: TGTGCCAGCTTTGCGACAGCTCTCTCTGGAAACACCATATATTTT

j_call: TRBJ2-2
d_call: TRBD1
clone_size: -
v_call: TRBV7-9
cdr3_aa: CASSLGTGTTGELFF
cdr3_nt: TGTGCCAGCAGCTTGGGGACAGGGACCACCGGGGAGCTGTTTTTT

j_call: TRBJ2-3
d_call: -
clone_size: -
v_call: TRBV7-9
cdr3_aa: CASSDWDTPSTDTQYF
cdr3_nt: TGTGCCAGCAGCGACTGGGACACCCCGAGCACAGATACGCAGTATTTT